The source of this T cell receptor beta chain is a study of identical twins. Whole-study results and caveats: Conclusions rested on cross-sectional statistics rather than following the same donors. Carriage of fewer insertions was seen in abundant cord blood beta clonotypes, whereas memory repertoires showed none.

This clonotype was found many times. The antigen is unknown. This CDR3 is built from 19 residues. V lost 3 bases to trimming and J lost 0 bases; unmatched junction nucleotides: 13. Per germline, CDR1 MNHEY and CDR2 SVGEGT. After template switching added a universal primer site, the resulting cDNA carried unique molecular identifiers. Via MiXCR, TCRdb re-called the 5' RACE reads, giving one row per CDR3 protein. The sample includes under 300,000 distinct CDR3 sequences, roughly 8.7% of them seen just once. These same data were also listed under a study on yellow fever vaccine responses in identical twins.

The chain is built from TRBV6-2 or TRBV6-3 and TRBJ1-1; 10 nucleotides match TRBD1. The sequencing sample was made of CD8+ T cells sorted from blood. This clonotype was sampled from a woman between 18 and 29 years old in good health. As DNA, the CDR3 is TGTGCCAGCAGTTATCATCCTCCCGGGACAGGGGACATGAACACTGAAGCTTTCTTT. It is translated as CASSYHPPGTGDMNTEAFF.